The 31 T cell receptor beta chains below come from one sample, sequenced in a study of T cell responses to AZD1222 COVID-19 vaccine (TCRdb year 2021). Taken with the paper, the label for time point translates to: baseline before first vaccination. The library was obtained by the immunoSEQ multiplex PCR assay. The source is immuneACCESS, and TCRdb retained only in-frame sequences with V and J called. Part of the clones is not carried over; for the studies checked, unresolved V genes explain less than half of this, and the remainder is unexplained. This sample lists 130,000 to 150,000 clones; 70% to 90% were detected once. Together, the top ten hold 4.5% to 6.5% of the sample. The specimen was peripheral blood, collected on day 0 of AZD1222 vaccination. The receptor set was obtained from an adult in good health.

The V and J genes are TRBV30 and TRBJ1-2, with D perhaps matching TRBD1 (5 bases). V dropped 4 bases and J dropped 8 bases, with 11 bases sitting between them. The CDR3 has 11 amino acids. CDR1 GTSNPN and CDR2 SVGIG come from the germline V gene (reference sequence). The CDR3 bases are TGTGCCTGGATTAGGGGAAACGGCTACACCTTC. Protein product: CAWIRGNGYTF.

The rearrangement links TRBV18 to TRBJ1-2; D gene ambiguous. This CDR3 comprises 13 residues. Looked up from germline, CDR1 is KGHSH and CDR2 is LQKENI. Trimming left V 3 bases short and J 4 bases short, with 9 bases between. The CDR3 loop reads CASSPEGSYGYTF. CDR3 DNA sequence: TGTGCCAGCTCACCGGAGGGAAGCTATGGCTACACCTTC.

V is TRBV7-2 and J is TRBJ1-5; D uncertain. Germline V gene lookup returns CDR1 SGHTA and CDR2 FQGNSA. Trimming shortened V by 8 bases and J by 3 bases, and 11 bases separated the two germline ends. The CDR3 length is 13 residues. The CDR3 region has the DNA TGTGCCAGCGGTATTACAGCCAATCAGCCCCAGCATTTT. Its protein product is CASGITANQPQHF.

This chain connects TRBV27 to TRBJ2-1; 7 bases map to TRBD1. V lost 3 bases, J lost 5 bases, and 13 bases stayed unmatched. This CDR3 is built from 17 residues. CDR1 and CDR2 (germline): MNHEY, SMNVEV (reference sequence). The DNA for the CDR3 is TGTGCCAGCAGTTTTGCCGCGACAGGGAGAATCAACAATGAGCAGTTCTTC. This sequence encodes CASSFAATGRINNEQFF.

This clone was seen a handful of times. The chain combines TRBV30 with TRBJ1-4, with no clear D. Trimming stripped 3 bases from V and 0 bases from J, with 14 bases between. This CDR3 has 16 residues. Looked up from germline, CDR1 is GTSNPN and CDR2 is SVGIG (reference sequence). CDR3 DNA sequence: TGTGCCTGGAGCCTAGGTGCAGCGGCAACTAATGAAAAACTGTTTTTT. As protein: CAWSLGAAATNEKLFF.

This chain connects TRBV19 to TRBJ2-2; no clear D gene. Trimming took 7 bases from V and 6 from J, leaving 12 bases between them. The CDR3 is 13 residues long. The germline V gene has CDR1 LNHDA and CDR2 SQIVND (reference sequence). This CDR3 reads CASTLEVAGELFF. The CDR3 coding sequence is TGTGCCAGTACCTTAGAAGTAGCCGGGGAGCTGTTTTTT.

The chain is built from TRBV9 and TRBJ2-1; TRBD1 might be the D (5 bases). Germline V CDR1 and CDR2: SGDLS, YYNGEE. This CDR3 is built from 14 residues. The V end lost 3 bases, the J end lost 2 bases, and 9 bases lay between the germline ends. The CDR3 loop is CASSARQTYNEQFF. The CDR3 bases are TGTGCCAGCAGCGCCAGACAGACCTACAATGAGCAGTTCTTC.

The V and J genes are TRBV5-4 and TRBJ1-1; a possible D gene is TRBD1 (6 bases). The germline V and J ends were trimmed by 4 bases and 6 bases, with 13 bases remaining between them. The CDR3 has 13 amino acids. Germline V lookup: CDR1 SGHNT, CDR2 YYREEE (reference sequence). The CDR3 protein is CASSPRGAPEAFF. CDR3 DNA: TGTGCCAGCAGCCCGAGGGGGGCCCCTGAAGCTTTCTTT. Full variable domain (outside the CDR3, taken from reference TRBV5-4 and TRBJ1-1): ETGVTQSPTHLIKTRGQQVTLRCSSQSGHNTVSWYQQALGQGPQFIFQYYREEENGRGNFPPRFSGLQFPNYSSELNVNALELDDSALYLCASSPRGAPEAFFGQGTRLTVV.

V usage is TRBV6-1 and J usage is TRBJ2-5; unclear D gene. Germline V CDR1 and CDR2: MNHNS, SASEGT. Trimming cost V 2 bases and J 5 bases, with 6 bases left between them. The CDR3 sequence is 12 residues long. As DNA, the CDR3 is TGTGCCAGCAGTGAACTCTGGGAGACCCAGTACTTC. It specifies CASSELWETQYF.

This clone was recorded a few times. This sequence joins TRBV7-2 and TRBJ1-1, with a weak D call TRBD1 (6 bases). Germline V gene sequence: CDR1 SGHTA, CDR2 FQGNSA. This CDR3 has 16 amino acids. V was shortened by 4 bases and J by 5 bases, with 20 bases between the two germline ends. The CDR3 sequence: CASSSFVLQGRTEAFF. The CDR3 nucleotides read TGTGCCAGCAGCTCGTTCGTACTACAGGGAAGAACTGAAGCTTTCTTT.

The chain is built from TRBV9 and TRBJ2-3, with 7 positions matching TRBD2. Germline trimming cut 2 bases from V and 2 bases from J; bases unmatched to any gene: 11. The CDR3 covers 17 residues. Germline V gives CDR1 SGDLS, CDR2 YYNGEE. The CDR3 spells CASSVEGTTSHTDTQYF. The DNA for the CDR3 is TGTGCCAGCAGCGTTGAGGGGACTACAAGTCACACAGATACGCAGTATTTT.

V gene TRBV29-1 combines with J gene TRBJ1-2; no reliable D call. This CDR3 is 12 amino acids long. V was trimmed by 7 bases and J by 8 bases, leaving 17 bases between them. Germline V gene data show CDR1 as SQVTM and CDR2 as ANQGSEA. In nucleotides, the CDR3 is TGCAGCGGTGATGGGGATAGTGGCGGCTACACCTTC. Its protein is CSGDGDSGGYTF.

This rearrangement joins TRBV18 to TRBJ1-5; D gene unclear. Deletions cut 0 bases from V and 8 bases from J, with 5 bases between. The germline V gene has CDR1 KGHSH and CDR2 LQKENI. The CDR3 is 12 residues long. CDR3 coding DNA: TGTGCCAGCTCACCACCCGGAGAGCCCCAGCATTTT. This sequence encodes CASSPPGEPQHF.

V and J are TRBV6-4 and TRBJ1-4; the D is unclear. The V and J ends lost 3 bases and 1 base respectively, with 9 bases between them. Germline V gene sequence: CDR1 MRHNA, CDR2 SNTAGT. The CDR3 spans 15 residues. The CDR3 region has the DNA TGTGCCAGCAGTGAGATTGCCGGAACTAATGAAAAACTGTTTTTT. Residues: CASSEIAGTNEKLFF.

V usage is TRBV28 and J usage is TRBJ1-2; D gene unclear. V lost 6 bases and J 8 bases, leaving 16 bases between the germline ends. Germline V CDR1 and CDR2: MDHEN, SYDVKM. This CDR3 has 13 amino acids. The CDR3 region is CASSPSGAGGYTF. CDR3 DNA sequence: TGTGCCAGCAGCCCATCAGGCGCAGGAGGCTACACCTTC.

V is TRBV5-5 and J is TRBJ2-3, with D possibly TRBD1 on 6 matching bases. The CDR3 consists of 13 residues. The germline V gene encodes CDR1 SGHKS and CDR2 YYEKEE (reference sequence). Trimming removed 5 bases from V and 4 bases from J, with 11 bases in between. The CDR3 here is CASRFGQPDTQYF. In nucleotides, the CDR3 is TGTGCCAGCAGATTTGGACAGCCAGATACGCAGTATTTT.

The chain links TRBV28 to TRBJ2-5, with 7 bases lining up with TRBD1. Germline loops: CDR1 MDHEN, CDR2 SYDVKM. The V segment lost 2 bases and the J segment 3 bases; nucleotides outside the gene matches: 3. The CDR3 has 14 residues. The CDR3 here is CASSLAGTEETQYF. CDR3 coding DNA: TGTGCCAGCAGTTTAGCCGGGACAGAAGAGACCCAGTACTTC.

V usage is TRBV5-1 and J usage is TRBJ2-1; a weak D match, TRBD1 (6 bases). This CDR3 is built from 13 residues. CDR1 and CDR2 (germline): SGHRS, YFSETQ. V gave up 4 bases and J gave up 3 bases, with 8 bases separating them. CDR3 nucleotides: TGCGCCAGCAGCCCGGACAGCTACAATGAGCAGTTCTTC. This sequence encodes CASSPDSYNEQFF.

The rearrangement links TRBV7-9 to TRBJ2-3, with D tentatively TRBD1 (6 bases). Germline assignment: CDR1 SEHNR and CDR2 FQNEAQ (reference sequence). V was clipped by 2 bases and J by 1 base, with 10 bases between them. The length of the CDR3 is 15 residues. CDR3 loop: CASSLLDRGTDTQYF. CDR3 DNA sequence: TGTGCCAGCAGCTTACTGGACAGAGGCACAGATACGCAGTATTTT.

This clone was counted between two and nine times. This rearrangement joins TRBV7-2 to TRBJ1-1; a weak D match, TRBD1 (5 bases). CDR1 and CDR2 from the germline V gene are SGHTA and FQGNSA. Trimming removed 0 bases at V and 4 bases at J, with 21 bases between. This CDR3 has 18 amino acids. CDR3 nucleotides: TGTGCCAGCAGCTTAGCTGGTCAGGGTGCAGTAAGGGGCACTGAAGCTTTCTTT. It translates to CASSLAGQGAVRGTEAFF.

The J gene is TRBJ1-4, the V gene TRBV5-6; D uncertain. Trimming cost V 2 bases and J 7 bases, with 6 bases left between them. The CDR3 extends over 12 amino acids. The germline V gene encodes CDR1 SGHDT and CDR2 YYEEEE. The CDR3 nucleotides are TGTGCCAGCAGCTTTCTCACTGAAAAACTGTTTTTT. As protein: CASSFLTEKLFF.

The chain uses TRBV11-3 and TRBJ1-6, with TRBD1 identical over 7 bases. In germline, CDR1 is SGHNT, CDR2 YENEEA. V lost 8 bases to trimming and J lost 5 bases; unmatched junction nucleotides: 6. CDR3 length: 14 amino acids. The DNA for the CDR3 is TGTGCCAGCGGGAGGGACAGCCATAATTCACCCCTCCACTTT. Translating it yields CASGRDSHNSPLHF. Looking up the rest from reference TRBV11-3 and TRBJ1-6 gives the full variable domain: EAGVVQSPRYKIIEKKQPVAFWCNPISGHNTLYWYLQNLGQGPELLIRYENEEAVDDSQLPKDRFSAERLKGVDSTLKIQPAELGDSAVYLCASGRDSHNSPLHFGNGTRLTVT.

This clone was recorded a few times. V is TRBV19 and J is TRBJ2-2; perhaps TRBD1 as D (7 bases). V shed 8 bases and J shed 2 bases, with 12 bases lying between them. The CDR3 length is 14 residues. The germline V gene has CDR1 LNHDA and CDR2 SQIVND (reference sequence). CDR3 protein: CASPQGGNTGELFF. The CDR3 DNA reads as TGTGCCAGTCCTCAGGGGGGAAACACCGGGGAGCTGTTTTTT.

V usage is TRBV29-1 and J usage is TRBJ2-7; D remains unclear. The CDR3 totals 12 residues. Trimming took off 5 bases at V and 0 bases at J, with 8 bases between the two ends. CDR1 is SQVTM and CDR2 is ANQGSEA in the germline V gene. DNA of the CDR3: TGCAGCGTTTCTCAGGACTCCTACGAGCAGTACTTC. Protein product: CSVSQDSYEQYF.

This clone was recorded once. The chain couples TRBV3-1 (or the pseudogene TRBV3-2) to TRBJ1-2; D gene uncertain. Trimming left V 1 base short and J 2 bases short, with 11 bases between. This CDR3 spans 15 amino acids. The V gene's germline CDR1 is LGHDT and CDR2 YNNKEL (reference sequence). CDR3 bases: TGTGCCAGCAGCCAAGGAGGCGCCGGGAACTATGGCTACACCTTC. It is translated as CASSQGGAGNYGYTF.

J is TRBJ2-2 and V is TRBV6-1, with D perhaps matching TRBD2 (6 bases). Germline-derived CDR1 and CDR2 are MNHNS and SASEGT. The CDR3 contains 18 residues. The ends were cut back, 0 bases at V and 6 bases at J, with 20 bases in the middle. The CDR3, as DNA: TGTGCCAGCAGTGAAGCGCTTCAAGGGGACTCCTACCCCGGGGAGCTGTTTTTT. The encoded protein is CASSEALQGDSYPGELFF.

The rearrangement joins TRBV7-4 to TRBJ2-3; 8 positions match TRBD2. CDR3 length: 16 amino acids. The V segment lost 6 bases and the J segment 5 bases; nucleotides outside the gene matches: 13. Germline-derived CDR1 and CDR2 are SGHVT and SQSDAQ. CDR3 amino acids: CASSFIPRAGVDTQYF. For the CDR3, the DNA is TGTGCCAGCAGTTTTATCCCCAGAGCGGGAGTAGATACGCAGTATTTT. The full variable domain, rest sourced from reference TRBV7-4 and TRBJ2-3, is GAGVSQSPRYKVAKRGRDVALRCDSISGHVTLYWYRQTLGQGSEVLTYSQSDAQRDKSGRPSGRFSAERPERSVSTLKIQRTEQGDSAVYLCASSFIPRAGVDTQYFGPGTRLTVL.

This clone was counted once. This chain links TRBV13 with TRBJ2-3, with D unresolved. The CDR3 runs 14 residues. Germline CDR1 is PRHDT and CDR2 is FYEKMQ (reference sequence). Trimming took 3 bases from V and 2 from J, leaving 9 bases between them. The CDR3 spells CASSFSTTTDTQYF. The CDR3 nucleotides are TGTGCCAGCAGCTTTTCAACTACCACAGATACGCAGTATTTT. The whole variable domain, remainder taken from reference TRBV13 and TRBJ2-3, is AAGVIQSPRHLIKEKRETATLKCYPIPRHDTVYWYQQGPGQDPQFLISFYEKMQSDKGSIPDRFSAQQFSDYHSELNMSSLELGDSALYFCASSFSTTTDTQYFGPGTRLTVL.

The J gene is TRBJ1-1, the V gene TRBV5-1, with 10 bases lining up with TRBD1. V was clipped by 4 bases and J by 1 base; unmatched bases: 7. CDR1 is SGHRS and CDR2 is YFSETQ in the germline V gene. There are 16 residues in the CDR3. The CDR3 is CASSTGTGVANTEAFF. CDR3 nucleotide sequence: TGCGCCAGCAGCACAGGGACAGGGGTCGCGAACACTGAAGCTTTCTTT.

This clone was found once. V is TRBV11-3 and J is TRBJ2-5; 8 bases fit TRBD1. The CDR3 consists of 16 residues. The V gene end was trimmed by 5 bases and the J gene end by 4 bases; junction bases not matched to a gene: 12. CDR1 and CDR2 from the germline V gene are SGHNT and YENEEA. CDR3 sequence: CASSLGQGLSGETQYF. CDR3 coding DNA: TGTGCCAGCAGCCTCGGACAGGGCCTTTCGGGAGAGACCCAGTACTTC.

The rearrangement joins TRBV14 to TRBJ2-7, with 14 positions matching TRBD2. The CDR3 contains 17 residues. The V gene's germline CDR1 is SGHDN and CDR2 FVKESK. Trimming removed 1 base from V and 4 bases from J; junction bases left unmatched: 6. CDR3 in amino acids: CASSQVTGLAGEYEQYF. The CDR3 nucleotides are TGTGCCAGCAGCCAAGTAACGGGACTAGCGGGAGAGTACGAGCAGTACTTC.